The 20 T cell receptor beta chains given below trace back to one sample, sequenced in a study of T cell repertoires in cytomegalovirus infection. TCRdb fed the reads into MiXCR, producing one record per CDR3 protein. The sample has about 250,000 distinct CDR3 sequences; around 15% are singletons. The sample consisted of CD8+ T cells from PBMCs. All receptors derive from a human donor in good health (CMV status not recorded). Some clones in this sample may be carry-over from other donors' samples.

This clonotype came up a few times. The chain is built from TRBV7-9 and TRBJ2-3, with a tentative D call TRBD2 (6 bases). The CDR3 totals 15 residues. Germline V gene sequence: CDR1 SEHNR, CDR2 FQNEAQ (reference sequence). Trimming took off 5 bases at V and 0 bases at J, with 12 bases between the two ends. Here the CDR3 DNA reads TGTGCCAGCAGCCCGGGACTGACTAGCACAGATACGCAGTATTTT. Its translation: CASSPGLTSTDTQYF. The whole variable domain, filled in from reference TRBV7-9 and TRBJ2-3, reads DTGVSQNPRHKITKRGQNVTFRCDPISEHNRLYWYRQTLGQGPEFLTYFQNEAQLEKSRLLSDRFSAERPKGSFSTLEIQRTEQGDSAMYLCASSPGLTSTDTQYFGPGTRLTVL.

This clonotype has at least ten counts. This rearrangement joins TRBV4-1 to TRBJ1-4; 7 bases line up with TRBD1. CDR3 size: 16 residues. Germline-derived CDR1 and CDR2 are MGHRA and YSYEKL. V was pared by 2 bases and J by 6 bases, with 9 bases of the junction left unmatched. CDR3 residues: CASSQRDRDRYEKLFF. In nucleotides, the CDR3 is TGCGCCAGCAGCCAACGGGACCGGGACAGATATGAAAAACTGTTTTTT.

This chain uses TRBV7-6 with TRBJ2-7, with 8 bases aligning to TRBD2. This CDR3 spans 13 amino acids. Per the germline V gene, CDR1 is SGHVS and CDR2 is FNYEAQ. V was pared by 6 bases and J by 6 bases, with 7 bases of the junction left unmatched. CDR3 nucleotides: TGTGCCAGCAGGCCGGGGGGGGAAGGCGAGCAGTACTTC. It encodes CASRPGGEGEQYF.

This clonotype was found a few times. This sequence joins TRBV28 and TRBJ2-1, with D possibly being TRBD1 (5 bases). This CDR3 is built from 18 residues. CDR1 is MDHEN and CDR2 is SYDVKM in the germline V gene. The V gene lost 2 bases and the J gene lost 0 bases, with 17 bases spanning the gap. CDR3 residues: CASSLNRDRASSYNEQFF. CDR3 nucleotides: TGTGCCAGCAGTTTAAATCGAGACAGAGCCTCCTCCTACAATGAGCAGTTCTTC.

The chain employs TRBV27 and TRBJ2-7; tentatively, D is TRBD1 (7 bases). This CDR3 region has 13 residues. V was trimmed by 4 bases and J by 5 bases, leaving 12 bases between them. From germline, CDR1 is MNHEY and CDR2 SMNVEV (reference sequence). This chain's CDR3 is CASSSGGFNEQYF. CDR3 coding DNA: TGTGCCAGCAGTTCAGGGGGGTTTAACGAGCAGTACTTC.

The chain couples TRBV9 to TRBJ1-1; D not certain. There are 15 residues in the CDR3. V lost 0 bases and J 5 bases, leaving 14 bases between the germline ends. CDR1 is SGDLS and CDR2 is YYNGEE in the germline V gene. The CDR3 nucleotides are TGTGCCAGCAGCGTAGCTCGATCCGGTCCAACTGAAGCTTTCTTT. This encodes CASSVARSGPTEAFF.

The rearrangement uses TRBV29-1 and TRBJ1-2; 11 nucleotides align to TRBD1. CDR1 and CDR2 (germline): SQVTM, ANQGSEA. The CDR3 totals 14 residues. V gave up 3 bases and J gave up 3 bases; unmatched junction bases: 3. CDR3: CSVEGTGGYYGYTF. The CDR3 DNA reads TGCAGCGTTGAGGGGACAGGGGGTTACTATGGCTACACCTTC.

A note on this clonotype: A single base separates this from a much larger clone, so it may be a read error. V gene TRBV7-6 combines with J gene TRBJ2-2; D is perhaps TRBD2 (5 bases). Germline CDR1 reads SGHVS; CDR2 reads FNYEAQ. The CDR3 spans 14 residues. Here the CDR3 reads CASSPLLVTGELLF. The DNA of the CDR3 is TGTGCCAGCAGCCCCCTTTTAGTCACCGGGGAGCTGCTTTTT. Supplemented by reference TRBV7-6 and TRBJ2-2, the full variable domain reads GAGVSQSPRYKVTKRGQDVALRCDPISGHVSLYWYRQALGQGPEFLTYFNYEAQQDKSGLPNDRFSAERPEGSISTLTIQRTEQRDSAMYRCASSPLLVTGELLFGEGSRLTVL.

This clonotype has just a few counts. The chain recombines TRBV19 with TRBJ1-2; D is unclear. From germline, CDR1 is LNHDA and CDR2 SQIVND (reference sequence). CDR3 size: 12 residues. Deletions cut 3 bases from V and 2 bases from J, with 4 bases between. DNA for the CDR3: TGTGCCAGTAGTATTTGGAACTATGGCTACACCTTC. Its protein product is CASSIWNYGYTF.

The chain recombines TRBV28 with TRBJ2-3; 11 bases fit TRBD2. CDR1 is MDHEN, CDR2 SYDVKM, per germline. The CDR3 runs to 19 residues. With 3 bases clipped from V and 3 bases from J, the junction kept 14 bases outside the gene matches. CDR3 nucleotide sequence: TGTGCCAGCAGTTTCACCTTGACTAGCGGGGTTATTGGTACAGATACGCAGTATTTT. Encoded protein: CASSFTLTSGVIGTDTQYF.

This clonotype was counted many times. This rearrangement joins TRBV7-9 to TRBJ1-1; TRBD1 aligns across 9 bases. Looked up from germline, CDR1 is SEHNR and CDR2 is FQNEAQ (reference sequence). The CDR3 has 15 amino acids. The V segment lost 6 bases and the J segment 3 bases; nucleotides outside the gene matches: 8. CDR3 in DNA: TGTGCCAGCAGTCCCTCGGGGACAGGGCACACTGAAGCTTTCTTT. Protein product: CASSPSGTGHTEAFF.

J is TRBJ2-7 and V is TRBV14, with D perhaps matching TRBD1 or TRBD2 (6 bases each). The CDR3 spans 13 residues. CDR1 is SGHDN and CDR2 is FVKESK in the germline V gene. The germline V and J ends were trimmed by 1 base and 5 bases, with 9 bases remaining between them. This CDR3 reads CASSQARGDEQYF. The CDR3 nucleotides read TGTGCCAGCAGCCAAGCAAGGGGGGACGAGCAGTACTTC. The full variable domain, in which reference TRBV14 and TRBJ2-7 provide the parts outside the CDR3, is EAGVTQFPSHSVIEKGQTVTLRCDPISGHDNLYWYRRVMGKEIKFLLHFVKESKQDESGMPNNRFLAERTGGTYSTLKVQPAELEDSGVYFCASSQARGDEQYFGPGTRLTVT.

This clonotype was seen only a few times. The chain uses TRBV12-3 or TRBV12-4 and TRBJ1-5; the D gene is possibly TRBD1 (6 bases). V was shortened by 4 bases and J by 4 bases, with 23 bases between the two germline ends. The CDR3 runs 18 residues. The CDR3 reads CASSWGNLYRVKNQPQHF. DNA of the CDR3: TGTGCCAGCAGTTGGGGAAATTTGTACAGGGTTAAGAATCAGCCCCAGCATTTT.

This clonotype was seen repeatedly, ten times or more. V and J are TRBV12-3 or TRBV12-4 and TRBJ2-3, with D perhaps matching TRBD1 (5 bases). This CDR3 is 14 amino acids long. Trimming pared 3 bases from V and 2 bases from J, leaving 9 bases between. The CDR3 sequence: CASSFATVTDTQYF. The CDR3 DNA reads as TGTGCCAGCAGTTTTGCGACAGTCACAGATACGCAGTATTTT.

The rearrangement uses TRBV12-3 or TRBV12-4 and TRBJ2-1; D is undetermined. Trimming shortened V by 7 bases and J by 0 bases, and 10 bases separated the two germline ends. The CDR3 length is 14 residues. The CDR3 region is CASTQQSSYNEQFF. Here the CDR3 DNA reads TGTGCCAGCACCCAACAGAGCTCCTACAATGAGCAGTTCTTC.

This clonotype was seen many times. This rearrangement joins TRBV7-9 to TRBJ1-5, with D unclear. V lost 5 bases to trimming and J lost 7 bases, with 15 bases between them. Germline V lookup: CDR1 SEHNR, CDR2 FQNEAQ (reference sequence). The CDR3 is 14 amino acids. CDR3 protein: CASSQTDGKQPQHF. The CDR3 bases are TGTGCCAGCAGCCAGACGGACGGTAAGCAGCCCCAGCATTTT.

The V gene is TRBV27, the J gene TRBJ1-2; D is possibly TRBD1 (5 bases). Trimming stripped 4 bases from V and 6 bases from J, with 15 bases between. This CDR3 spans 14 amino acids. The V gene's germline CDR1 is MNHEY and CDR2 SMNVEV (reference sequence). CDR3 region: CASSYGAGNHGYTF. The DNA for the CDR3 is TGTGCCAGCAGTTACGGGGCAGGGAATCATGGCTACACCTTC.

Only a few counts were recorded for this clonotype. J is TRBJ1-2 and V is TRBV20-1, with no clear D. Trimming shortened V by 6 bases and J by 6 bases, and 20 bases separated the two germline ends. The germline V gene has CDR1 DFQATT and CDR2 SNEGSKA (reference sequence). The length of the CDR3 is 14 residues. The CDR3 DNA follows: TGCAGTGCCCAAGACCAAAGGGAGTGGCATGGCTACACCTTC. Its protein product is CSAQDQREWHGYTF.

The chain's CDR3 is CASQAGRNEKLFF. In DNA, the CDR3 is TGTGCCAGCCAAGCGGGGCGAAATGAAAAACTGTTTTTT. J is TRBJ1-4 and V is TRBV2, with a weak D call TRBD1 (5 bases). In germline, CDR1 is SNHLY, CDR2 FYNNEI. Trimming pared 8 bases from V and 5 bases from J, leaving 12 bases between. CDR3 length: 13 residues.

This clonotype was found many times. The CDR3 here is CSARDRDGRNYGYTF. As DNA, the CDR3 is TGCAGTGCTAGAGACCGGGACGGCAGAAACTATGGCTACACCTTC. V is TRBV20-1 and J is TRBJ1-2, with D possibly being TRBD1 (5 bases). V lost 0 bases, J lost 2 bases, and 13 bases lay in between. Looked up from germline, CDR1 is DFQATT and CDR2 is SNEGSKA (reference sequence). The CDR3 runs 15 residues.